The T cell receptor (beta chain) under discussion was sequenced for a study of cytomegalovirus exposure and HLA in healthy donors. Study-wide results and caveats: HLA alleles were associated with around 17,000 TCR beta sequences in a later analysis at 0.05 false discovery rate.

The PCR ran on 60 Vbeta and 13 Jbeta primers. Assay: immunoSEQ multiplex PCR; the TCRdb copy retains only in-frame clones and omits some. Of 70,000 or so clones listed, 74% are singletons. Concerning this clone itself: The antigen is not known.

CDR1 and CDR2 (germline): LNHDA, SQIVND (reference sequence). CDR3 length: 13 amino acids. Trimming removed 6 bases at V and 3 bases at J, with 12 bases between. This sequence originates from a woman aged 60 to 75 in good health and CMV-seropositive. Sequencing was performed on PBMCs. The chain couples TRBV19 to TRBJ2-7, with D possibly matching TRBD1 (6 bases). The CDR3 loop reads CASSGQSVYEQYF. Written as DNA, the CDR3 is TGTGCCAGTAGCGGACAGAGTGTCTACGAGCAGTACTTC.